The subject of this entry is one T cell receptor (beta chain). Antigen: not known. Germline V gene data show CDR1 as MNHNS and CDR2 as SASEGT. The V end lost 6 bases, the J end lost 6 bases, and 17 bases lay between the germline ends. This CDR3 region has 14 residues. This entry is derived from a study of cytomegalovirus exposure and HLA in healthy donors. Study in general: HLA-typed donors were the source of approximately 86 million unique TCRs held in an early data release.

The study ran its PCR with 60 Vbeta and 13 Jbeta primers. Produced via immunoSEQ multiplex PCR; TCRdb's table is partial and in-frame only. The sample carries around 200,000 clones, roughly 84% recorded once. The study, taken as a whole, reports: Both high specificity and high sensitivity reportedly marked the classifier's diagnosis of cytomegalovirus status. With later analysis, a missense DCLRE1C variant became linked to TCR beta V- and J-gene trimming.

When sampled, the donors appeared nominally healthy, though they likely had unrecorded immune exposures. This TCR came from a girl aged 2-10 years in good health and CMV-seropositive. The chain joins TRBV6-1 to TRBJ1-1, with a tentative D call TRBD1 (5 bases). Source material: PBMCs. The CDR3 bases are TGTGCCAGCAGCCCTTCCGAGGGGAGGGCTGAAGCTTTCTTT. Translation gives CASSPSEGRAEAFF.